This TCR beta chain emerged from a study of blood T cells in healthy people across ages. Study-level points and caveats: Per-million-T-cell TCR beta diversity fell roughly linearly with age.

Through a sample-barcoded 5' primer and a J-beta primer mix, a second PCR was run for roughly 7 to 11 cycles. One entry per CDR3 protein results from TCRdb running MiXCR on the 5' RACE reads. The sample lists 1,100,000 or so distinct CDR3 sequences, over 35% occurring once. Details on this clonotype: What it binds is unknown. Its ends do not fully match the called genes, so a read error is possible.

The CDR3 covers 14 residues. The germline gives CDR1 ENHRY, CDR2 SYGVKD. Peripheral blood, about 10 milliliters per donor, was collected. The chain combines TRBV10-3 with TRBJ2-1; TRBD2 matches at 10 bases. The sequence derives from a woman in her fifties or sixties in good health. Sequencing was done on a sample of blood. The CDR3 coding sequence is TGTGTCATCAGGAGGACTAGCGGCGACAATGAGCAGTTCTTC. This sequence encodes CVIRRTSGDNEQFF.